What follows are 27 T cell receptor beta chains derived from one specimen sequenced in a study of OX40 agonist ivuxolimab in advanced cancers. Libraries were prepared by immunoSEQ multiplex PCR; TCRdb keeps only in-frame clonotypes and omits some of them. The data contain 70,000 to 100,000 clones, around four fifths of them seen just once; the ten biggest clones take up about 1.1%. Specimen: CD4+ or CD8+ T cells sorted from blood, collected in a trial of the OX40 agonist ivuxolimab. Receptors originate from an adult with an advanced solid tumor such as melanoma, head and neck, liver or kidney cancer.

This rearrangement joins TRBV2 to TRBJ2-2; 9 positions match TRBD2. Germline CDR1 is SNHLY and CDR2 is FYNNEI. With V trimmed by 3 bases and J by 5 bases, 4 bases remained unmatched. The CDR3 extends over 15 amino acids. CDR3 protein: CASSDGLAGTGELFF. The CDR3 nucleotides are TGTGCCAGCAGTGATGGGCTAGCGGGGACCGGGGAGCTGTTTTTT.

The chain joins TRBV6-5 to TRBJ1-1; no clear D. Deletions cut 6 bases from V and 4 bases from J, with 6 bases between. The CDR3 has 11 amino acids. Germline assignment: CDR1 MNHEY and CDR2 SVGAGI. CDR3 coding DNA: TGTGCCAGCAGCTACCTCACTGAAGCTTTCTTT. Translating it yields CASSYLTEAFF.

This clone has just a few counts. The rearrangement links TRBV5-1 to TRBJ1-2, with D tentatively TRBD1 (5 bases). V gave up 4 bases and J gave up 4 bases, with 11 bases separating them. The CDR3 contains 13 residues. Per germline, CDR1 SGHRS and CDR2 YFSETQ. CDR3 nucleotide sequence: TGCGCCAGCAGCCCGCCGGGGCTCTATGGCTACACCTTC. It yields the protein CASSPPGLYGYTF.

J is TRBJ1-1 and V is TRBV19; the match to TRBD1 covers 8 bases. The V segment lost 3 bases and the J segment 11 bases; nucleotides outside the gene matches: 17. The CDR3 covers 16 residues. CDR1 is LNHDA, CDR2 SQIVND, per germline (reference sequence). For the CDR3, the DNA is TGTGCCAGTAGTATGGAAGTTGGGACAGGCCTTACCGAGGCTTTCTTT. Protein: CASSMEVGTGLTEAFF.

The rearrangement links TRBV6-1 to TRBJ2-3; the D is unclear. The germline gives CDR1 MNHNS, CDR2 SASEGT. Deletions cut 7 bases from V and 2 bases from J, with 4 bases between. The CDR3 sequence is 11 residues long. The CDR3 protein is CASTTTDTQYF. The CDR3 DNA reads as TGTGCCAGCACGACCACAGATACGCAGTATTTT.

This clone has a handful of counts. V is TRBV5-1 and J is TRBJ2-3; tentative D call: TRBD2 (5 bases). The V gene lost 0 bases and the J gene lost 4 bases, with 12 bases spanning the gap. There are 15 residues in the CDR3. Germline V gives CDR1 SGHRS, CDR2 YFSETQ. DNA for the CDR3: TGCGCCAGCAGCTTGGCGGGGTCCTTGGCAGATACGCAGTATTTT. Translated: CASSLAGSLADTQYF.

This chain uses TRBV19 with TRBJ2-2; no definite D call. Deletions cut 3 bases from V and 2 bases from J, with 7 bases between. CDR3 size: 14 residues. From germline, CDR1 is LNHDA and CDR2 SQIVND (reference sequence). CDR3 in amino acids: CASSMEGNTGELFF. CDR3 sequence (DNA): TGTGCCAGTAGTATGGAAGGTAACACCGGGGAGCTGTTTTTT.

The rearrangement uses TRBV27 and TRBJ2-1; TRBD2 aligns across 12 bases. In germline, CDR1 is MNHEY, CDR2 SMNVEV (reference sequence). J was trimmed by 4 bases and V by 1 base; bases with no gene match: 8. The CDR3 runs to 18 residues. The CDR3 reads CASSLYYSGTSGYNEQFF. DNA of the CDR3: TGTGCCAGCAGTTTATACTACTCCGGGACTAGCGGGTACAATGAGCAGTTCTTC.

The rearrangement uses TRBV19 and TRBJ2-1, with a weak D call TRBD1 (6 bases). The CDR3 covers 13 residues. The germline CDR1 and CDR2 sequences are LNHDA and SQIVND (reference sequence). V was trimmed by 2 bases and J by 8 bases, leaving 10 bases between them. CDR3 coding DNA: TGTGCCAGTAGTATAAGGGGGTGGGATGAGCAGTTCTTC. Protein sequence: CASSIRGWDEQFF.

The CDR3 coding sequence is TGTGCCAGCAGTGAAGATGGGCAGGGGAGCTCTGGAAACACCATATATTTT. Protein: CASSEDGQGSSGNTIYF. The rearrangement links TRBV6-1 to TRBJ1-3; D may be TRBD1 (6 bases). This CDR3 comprises 17 residues. The V gene's germline CDR1 is MNHNS and CDR2 SASEGT. V dropped 1 base and J dropped 0 bases, with 13 bases sitting between them.

This clone has a handful of counts. The rearrangement joins TRBV25-1 to TRBJ2-3; no clear D gene. Trimming removed 5 bases at V and 2 bases at J, with 17 bases between. This CDR3 has 16 amino acids. The germline CDR1 and CDR2 sequences are MGHDK and SYGVNS. Here the CDR3 DNA reads TGTGCCAGCAGTCCTTCCGACACGGGCAACACAGATACGCAGTATTTT. Translating gives CASSPSDTGNTDTQYF.

The J gene is TRBJ1-1, the V gene TRBV5-4; the D is unclear. The CDR3 totals 13 residues. V lost 3 bases and J 0 bases, leaving 6 bases between the germline ends. Per the germline V gene, CDR1 is SGHNT and CDR2 is YYREEE (reference sequence). The CDR3 region has the DNA TGTGCCAGCAGCTCCAGGCTGAACACTGAAGCTTTCTTT. This translates into CASSSRLNTEAFF.

This clone has just a few counts. The rearrangement joins TRBV5-1 to TRBJ1-2, with TRBD1 matching 7 bases. Per the germline V gene, CDR1 is SGHRS and CDR2 is YFSETQ. This CDR3 is built from 14 residues. The junction had 8 bases not matched to a gene; V was cut back by 0 bases and J by 9 bases. The chain's CDR3 is CASSLATGERSYTF. CDR3 sequence (DNA): TGCGCCAGCAGCTTGGCTACAGGGGAAAGGAGCTACACCTTC.

The gene calls are TRBV6-5 and TRBJ2-5, with a weak D call TRBD1 (6 bases). This CDR3 spans 14 amino acids. Looked up from germline, CDR1 is MNHEY and CDR2 is SVGAGI. The V and J ends lost 0 bases and 4 bases respectively, with 9 bases between them. CDR3 in DNA: TGTGCCAGCAGTTACTCGGACAGCAGAGAGACCCAGTACTTC. Protein: CASSYSDSRETQYF.

V usage is TRBV2 and J usage is TRBJ1-2; D ambiguous. The CDR3 is made up of 14 amino acids. Trimming shortened V by 1 base and J by 4 bases, and 10 bases separated the two germline ends. Germline V gene lookup returns CDR1 SNHLY and CDR2 FYNNEI. The CDR3 sequence is CASSEESIGYGYTF. DNA of the CDR3: TGTGCCAGCAGTGAAGAGTCGATCGGCTATGGCTACACCTTC.

This rearrangement joins TRBV7-2 to TRBJ1-6; TRBD1 agrees at 10 bases. Germline V gives CDR1 SGHTA, CDR2 FQGNSA. V lost 0 bases to trimming and J lost 5 bases; unmatched junction nucleotides: 1. The CDR3 is 16 residues long. In DNA, the CDR3 is TGTGCCAGCAGCTTAGCGGGGACAGGGGATAATTCACCCCTCCACTTT. It yields the protein CASSLAGTGDNSPLHF. Together with reference TRBV7-2 and TRBJ1-6, the CDR3 gives the full variable domain: GAGVSQSPSNKVTEKGKDVELRCDPISGHTALYWYRQSLGQGLEFLIYFQGNSAPDKSGLPSDRFSAERTGGSVSTLTIQRTQQEDSAVYLCASSLAGTGDNSPLHFGNGTRLTVT.

The V and J genes are TRBV28 and TRBJ1-5; the D gene is possibly TRBD1 (6 bases). There are 14 residues in the CDR3. The V and J ends lost 4 bases and 4 bases respectively, with 11 bases between them. Per the germline V gene, CDR1 is MDHEN and CDR2 is SYDVKM. This CDR3 is CASSSYRANQPQHF. CDR3 coding DNA: TGTGCCAGCAGTTCTTACAGGGCGAATCAGCCCCAGCATTTT.

The chain uses TRBV19 and TRBJ1-5, with a possible D match to TRBD1 (5 bases). The CDR3 runs 14 residues. Germline V lookup: CDR1 LNHDA, CDR2 SQIVND (reference sequence). Between the trimmed V and J ends, which lost 7 bases and 7 bases, there was a span of 17 bases. The CDR3 nucleotides read TGTGCCAGTAATGAAAGGGGTTCGTGGCAGCCCCAGCATTTT. Its protein is CASNERGSWQPQHF. Full variable domain (outside the CDR3, taken from reference TRBV19 and TRBJ1-5): DGGITQSPKYLFRKEGQNVTLSCEQNLNHDAMYWYRQDPGQGLRLIYYSQIVNDFQKGDIAEGYSVSREKKESFPLTVTSAQKNPTAFYLCASNERGSWQPQHFGDGTRLSIL.

The chain employs TRBV7-2 and TRBJ1-4, with a weak D call TRBD1 (5 bases). Trimming removed 5 bases from V and 0 bases from J, with 13 bases in between. Germline assignment: CDR1 SGHTA and CDR2 FQGNSA. CDR3 length: 16 amino acids. This chain's CDR3 is CASSLGTVATNEKLFF. In DNA form, the CDR3 reads TGTGCCAGCAGCCTAGGGACGGTCGCAACTAATGAAAAACTGTTTTTT.

The chain couples TRBV28 to TRBJ2-5, with 10 bases identical to TRBD1. The J call may be mistaken, given a closer DNA end match to TRBJ2-7. Germline CDR1 is MDHEN and CDR2 is SYDVKM. The CDR3 length is 16 residues. The chain's CDR3 is CASSYSPGQGNNEQYF. The CDR3 nucleotides read TGTGCCAGCAGTTACTCCCCGGGACAGGGGAATAACGAGCAGTACTTC.

The V call is TRBV10-3, the J call TRBJ1-1; 11 nucleotides match TRBD1. V gave up 4 bases and J gave up 2 bases; unmatched junction bases: 9. The CDR3 spans 17 residues. Germline V lookup: CDR1 ENHRY, CDR2 SYGVKD. The CDR3 bases are TGTGCCATCAGTGTAGAGGGCGGGACAGGGGGAAACACTGAAGCTTTCTTT. It is translated as CAISVEGGTGGNTEAFF.

CDR3 sequence: CASSPGPSSGNTIYF. The CDR3 coding sequence is TGTGCCAGCAGCCCGGGGCCATCCTCTGGAAACACCATATATTTT. The chain links TRBV7-7 to TRBJ1-3; perhaps TRBD1 as D (5 bases). V lost 5 bases and J 0 bases, leaving 11 bases between the germline ends. The V gene's germline CDR1 is SSHAT and CDR2 FNYEAQ (reference sequence). The CDR3 is 15 amino acids.

V gene TRBV6-6 combines with J gene TRBJ1-2, with D perhaps TRBD1 (6 bases). CDR1 is MNHNY, CDR2 SVGAGI, per germline (reference sequence). The CDR3 is made up of 14 amino acids. V was shortened by 6 bases and J by 4 bases, with 15 bases between the two germline ends. The CDR3 loop reads CASSSQGSGYGYTF. The CDR3 coding sequence is TGTGCCAGCAGCTCACAGGGCTCGGGCTATGGCTACACCTTC.

This clone showed up just a few times. The chain recombines TRBV19 with TRBJ1-3; the D is unclear. The germline V gene encodes CDR1 LNHDA and CDR2 SQIVND (reference sequence). This CDR3 comprises 12 residues. Between the trimmed V and J ends, which lost 7 bases and 4 bases, there was a span of 8 bases. The chain's CDR3 is CASTSDGNTIYF. In DNA, the CDR3 is TGTGCCAGTACCTCCGACGGAAACACCATATATTTT.

V usage is TRBV4-3 and J usage is TRBJ2-7; 7 nucleotides align to TRBD1. Germline V gene data show CDR1 as LGHNA and CDR2 as YSLEER. V was clipped by 4 bases and J by 3 bases; unmatched bases: 3. This CDR3 is built from 13 residues. In DNA, the CDR3 is TGCGCCAGCAGCCTCACAGGGGACTACGAGCAGTACTTC. It yields the protein CASSLTGDYEQYF.

The V call is TRBV9, the J call TRBJ2-5, with TRBD2 matching over 10 bases. Germline trimming cut 0 bases from V and 4 bases from J; bases unmatched to any gene: 9. The V gene's germline CDR1 is SGDLS and CDR2 YYNGEE. This CDR3 is 17 amino acids long. CDR3 sequence: CASSVEISVAGGETQYF. In nucleotides, the CDR3 is TGTGCCAGCAGCGTAGAGATCTCCGTAGCGGGGGGAGAGACCCAGTACTTC. Full variable domain (missing parts from reference TRBV9 and TRBJ2-5): DSGVTQTPKHLITATGQRVTLRCSPRSGDLSVYWYQQSLDQGLQFLIQYYNGEERAKGNILERFSAQQFPDLHSELNLSSLELGDSALYFCASSVEISVAGGETQYFGPGTRLLVL.

The gene calls are TRBV2 and TRBJ1-5; 7 bases fit TRBD1. This CDR3 region has 15 residues. With 4 bases clipped from V and 4 bases from J, the junction kept 7 bases outside the gene matches. In germline, CDR1 is SNHLY, CDR2 FYNNEI. The CDR3 protein is CASSVRTGGNQPQHF. CDR3 bases: TGTGCCAGCAGTGTGCGGACAGGTGGGAATCAGCCCCAGCATTTT.